The 5 T cell receptor beta chains below come from one sample, sequenced in a study of blood T cell repertoires in COVID-19. Method: immunoSEQ multiplex PCR; TCRdb's copy keeps in-frame clones and lacks some. The sample consists of 85,000 to 100,000 clones, around nine tenths of them appearing once. What was sequenced was peripheral blood. All receptors come from a man aged 45-65 years with COVID-19, enrolled during active disease.

The J gene is TRBJ2-2, the V gene TRBV7-2; 8 bases line up with TRBD1. Trimming took 4 bases from V and 7 from J; bases not matched to a gene: 5. Germline CDR1 reads SGHTA; CDR2 reads FQGNSA. This CDR3 has 14 residues. The CDR3 DNA reads TGTGCCAGCAGCTCCCAGGGGGCCGGCGGGGAGCTGTTTTTT. Translated, it gives CASSSQGAGGELFF.

The V call is TRBV5-1, the J call TRBJ1-4; 9 positions agree with TRBD1. V lost 4 bases to trimming and J lost 6 bases; unmatched junction nucleotides: 4. Germline lookup yields CDR1 SGHRS and CDR2 YFSETQ. CDR3 size: 14 residues. The CDR3 loop is CASSGWTGDEKLFF. The CDR3 DNA reads TGCGCCAGCAGCGGATGGACAGGGGATGAAAAACTGTTTTTT.

The gene calls are TRBV5-1 and TRBJ2-7; the match to TRBD1 covers 9 bases. Germline V gene sequence: CDR1 SGHRS, CDR2 YFSETQ. J lost 5 bases, V lost 3 bases, and 6 bases had no gene match. The CDR3 runs to 14 residues. The CDR3 DNA is TGCGCCAGCAGCTCCGGGACAGGGTCCAACGAGCAGTACTTC. Translated: CASSSGTGSNEQYF.

The V call is TRBV3-1 (or the pseudogene TRBV3-2), the J call TRBJ1-2; the match to TRBD1 covers 10 bases. V dropped 1 base and J dropped 3; count of bases not matched to a gene: 11. The CDR3 consists of 18 residues. The germline CDR1 and CDR2 sequences are LGHDT and YNNKEL (reference sequence). CDR3 in amino acids: CASSQGGDRGRVDYGYTF. CDR3 DNA: TGTGCCAGCAGCCAAGGGGGGGACAGGGGAAGAGTTGACTATGGCTACACCTTC.

The chain carries TRBV11-2 and TRBJ2-1; no reliable D call. V lost 5 bases and J lost 5, with 19 bases in between. The CDR3 totals 16 residues. The germline CDR1 and CDR2 sequences are SGHAT and FQNNGV. The CDR3 coding sequence is TGTGCCAGCAGCCAACTATCGGCTCGCATCCACAATGAGCAGTTCTTC. It yields the protein CASSQLSARIHNEQFF.